The 5 T cell receptor beta chains below come from one sample, sequenced in a study of chemoradiotherapy in HPV16-positive cancers. This table comes from immunoSEQ multiplex PCR, and its TCRdb copy is limited to in-frame clones, with some not included. The profile shows 20,000 to 25,000 clones, about 86% of them singletons. The sequencing used blood, collected from a patient who underwent chemoradiotherapy. All receptors derive from a human donor with HPV-associated anogenital cancer.

The chain combines TRBV27 with TRBJ2-6, with 8 bases matching TRBD1. The CDR3 totals 17 residues. Germline CDR1 MNHEY, CDR2 SMNVEV (reference sequence). Germline trimming cut 5 bases from V and 3 bases from J; bases unmatched to any gene: 9. CDR3 DNA sequence: TGTGCCAGCAGTCCACGTCAGGGGGCGGTTGGGGCCAACGTCCTGACTTTC. Amino acids: CASSPRQGAVGANVLTF.

This chain links TRBV5-1 with TRBJ2-2; D is unclear. Germline CDR1 SGHRS, CDR2 YFSETQ. The CDR3 consists of 13 residues. The V gene lost 4 bases and the J gene lost 8 bases, with 12 bases spanning the gap. This CDR3 is CASSATAEGELFF. In DNA, the CDR3 is TGCGCCAGCAGCGCCACGGCTGAAGGGGAGCTGTTTTTT.

This rearrangement joins TRBV5-4 to TRBJ2-2, with D tentatively TRBD2 (7 bases). V gave up 3 bases and J gave up 7 bases, with 13 bases separating them. CDR1 and CDR2 from the germline V gene are SGHNT and YYREEE (reference sequence). This CDR3 has 14 amino acids. In DNA, the CDR3 is TGTGCCAGCAGCTCGGAGGGGGAGGGCGGGGAGCTGTTTTTT. Translated: CASSSEGEGGELFF.

The chain joins TRBV7-9 to TRBJ2-1; D remains ambiguous. Trimming left V 1 base short and J 5 bases short, with 0 bases between. Germline V gene data show CDR1 as SEHNR and CDR2 as FQNEAQ (reference sequence). The CDR3 has 11 residues. The CDR3 DNA reads TGTGCCAGCAGCTTAGACAATGAGCAGTTCTTC. Translated: CASSLDNEQFF.

This clone has more than one count but fewer than ten. The chain recombines TRBV4-3 with TRBJ1-5; 11 bases are a match to TRBD1. The CDR3 contains 15 residues. The V segment lost 2 bases and the J segment 5 bases; nucleotides outside the gene matches: 2. Germline CDR1 and CDR2: LGHNA and YSLEER. The CDR3 DNA reads as TGCGCCAGCAGCCAACGGACAGGGGGCGATCAGCCCCAGCATTTT. Protein sequence: CASSQRTGGDQPQHF.